What follows describes a single TCR beta chain. The data were obtained in a study of blood T cell repertoires in COVID-19. About the study: PBMCs, B-cell-depleted T cells, or T cells provided the cDNA or gDNA that made up the material.

Sequencing used immunoSEQ multiplex PCR; TCRdb keeps in-frame clones, though not all of them. The table shows about 240,000 clones, with approximately 90% occurring only once. The CDR3 totals 15 residues. The V gene's germline CDR1 is MDHEN and CDR2 SYDVKM. V shed 6 bases and J 7 bases; nucleotides not matched to a gene: 9. The chain carries TRBV28 and TRBJ2-1; TRBD1 agrees at 10 bases. This clonotype was obtained from a woman aged 25-40 years who had recovered from COVID-19. Material for sequencing was PBMCs or T cells enriched from blood (not recorded which). The CDR3 DNA sequence: TGTGCCAGCAGGCCCGGGACAGGGGCAAGGAATGAGCAGTTCTTC. Protein: CASRPGTGARNEQFF.